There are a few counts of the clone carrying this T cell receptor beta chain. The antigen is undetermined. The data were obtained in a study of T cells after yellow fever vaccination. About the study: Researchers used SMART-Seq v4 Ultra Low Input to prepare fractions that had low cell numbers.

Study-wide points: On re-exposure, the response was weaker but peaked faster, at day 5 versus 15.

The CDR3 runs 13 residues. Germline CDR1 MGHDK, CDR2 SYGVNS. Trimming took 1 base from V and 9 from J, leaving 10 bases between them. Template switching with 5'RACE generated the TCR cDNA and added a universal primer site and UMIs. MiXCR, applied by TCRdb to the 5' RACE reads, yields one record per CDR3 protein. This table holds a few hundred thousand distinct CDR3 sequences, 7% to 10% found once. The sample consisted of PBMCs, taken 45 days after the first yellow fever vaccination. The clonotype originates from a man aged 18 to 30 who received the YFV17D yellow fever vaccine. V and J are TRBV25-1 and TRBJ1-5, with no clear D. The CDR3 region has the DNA TGTGCCAGCAGTGAATTAGGGTGGGCGCCCCAGCATTTT. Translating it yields CASSELGWAPQHF.